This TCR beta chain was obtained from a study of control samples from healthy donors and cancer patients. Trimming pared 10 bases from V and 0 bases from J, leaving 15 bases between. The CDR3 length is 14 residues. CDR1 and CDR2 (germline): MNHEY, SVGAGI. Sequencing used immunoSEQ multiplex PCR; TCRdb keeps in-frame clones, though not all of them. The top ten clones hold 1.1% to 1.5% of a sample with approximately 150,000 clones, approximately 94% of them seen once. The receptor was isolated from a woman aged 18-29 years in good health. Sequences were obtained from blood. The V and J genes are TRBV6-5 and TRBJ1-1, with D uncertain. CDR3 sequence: CATTVRGMNTEAFF. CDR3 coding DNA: TGTGCCACCACGGTACGAGGGATGAACACTGAAGCTTTCTTT.